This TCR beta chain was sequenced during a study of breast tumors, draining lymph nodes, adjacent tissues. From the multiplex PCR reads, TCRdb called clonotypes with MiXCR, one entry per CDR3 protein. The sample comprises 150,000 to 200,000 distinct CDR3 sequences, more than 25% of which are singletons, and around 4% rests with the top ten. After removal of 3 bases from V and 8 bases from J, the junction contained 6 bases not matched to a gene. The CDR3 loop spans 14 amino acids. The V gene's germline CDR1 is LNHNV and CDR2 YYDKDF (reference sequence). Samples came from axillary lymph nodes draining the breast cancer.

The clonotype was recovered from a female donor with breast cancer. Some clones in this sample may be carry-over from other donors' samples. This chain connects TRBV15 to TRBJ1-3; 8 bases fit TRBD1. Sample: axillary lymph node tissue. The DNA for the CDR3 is TGTGCCACCAGCAGTGACAGGGGCCGGGACACCATATATTTT. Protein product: CATSSDRGRDTIYF.